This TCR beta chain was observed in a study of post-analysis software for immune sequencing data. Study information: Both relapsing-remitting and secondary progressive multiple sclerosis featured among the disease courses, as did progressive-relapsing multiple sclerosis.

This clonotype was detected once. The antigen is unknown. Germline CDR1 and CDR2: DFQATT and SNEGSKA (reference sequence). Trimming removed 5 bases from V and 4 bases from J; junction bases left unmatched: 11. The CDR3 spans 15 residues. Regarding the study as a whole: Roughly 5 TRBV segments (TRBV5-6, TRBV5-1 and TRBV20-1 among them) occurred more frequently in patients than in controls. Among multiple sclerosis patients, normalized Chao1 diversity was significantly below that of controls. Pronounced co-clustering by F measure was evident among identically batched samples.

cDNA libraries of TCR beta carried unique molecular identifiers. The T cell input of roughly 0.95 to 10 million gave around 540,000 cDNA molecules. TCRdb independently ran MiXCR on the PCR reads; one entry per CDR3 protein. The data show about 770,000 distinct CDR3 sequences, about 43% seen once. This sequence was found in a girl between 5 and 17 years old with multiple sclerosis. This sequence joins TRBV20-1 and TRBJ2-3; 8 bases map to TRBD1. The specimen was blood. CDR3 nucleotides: TGCAGTGCTGGAGCCTCAGGGGGCGGTGCAGATACGCAGTATTTT. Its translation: CSAGASGGGADTQYF.